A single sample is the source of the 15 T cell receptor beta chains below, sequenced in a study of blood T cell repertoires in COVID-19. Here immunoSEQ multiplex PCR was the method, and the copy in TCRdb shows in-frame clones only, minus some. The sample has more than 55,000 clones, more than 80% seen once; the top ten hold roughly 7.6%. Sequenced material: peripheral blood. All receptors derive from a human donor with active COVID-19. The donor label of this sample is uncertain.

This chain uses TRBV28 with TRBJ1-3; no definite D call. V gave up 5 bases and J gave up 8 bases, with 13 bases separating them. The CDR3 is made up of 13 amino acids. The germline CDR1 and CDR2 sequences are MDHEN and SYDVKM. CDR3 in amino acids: CASSPVNRDTIYF. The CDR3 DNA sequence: TGTGCCAGCAGTCCGGTGAACCGGGACACCATATATTTT.

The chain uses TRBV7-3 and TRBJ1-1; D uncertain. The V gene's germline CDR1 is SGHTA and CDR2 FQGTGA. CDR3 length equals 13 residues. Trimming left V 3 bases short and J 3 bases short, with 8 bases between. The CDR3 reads CASSLVLDTEAFF. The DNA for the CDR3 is TGTGCCAGCAGCTTGGTCCTAGACACTGAAGCTTTCTTT.

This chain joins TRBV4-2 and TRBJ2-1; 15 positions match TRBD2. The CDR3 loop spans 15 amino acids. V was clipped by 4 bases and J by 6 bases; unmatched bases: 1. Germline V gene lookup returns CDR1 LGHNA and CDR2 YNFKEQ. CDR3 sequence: CASSLGLAGGNEQFF. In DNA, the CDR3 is TGTGCCAGCAGCCTGGGACTAGCGGGGGGCAATGAGCAGTTCTTC.

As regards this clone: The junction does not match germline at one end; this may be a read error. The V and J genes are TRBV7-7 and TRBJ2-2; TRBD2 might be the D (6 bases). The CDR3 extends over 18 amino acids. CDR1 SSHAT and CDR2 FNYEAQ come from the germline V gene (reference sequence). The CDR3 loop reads CASSLVVGPSGEERGAVF. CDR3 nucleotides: TGTGCTAGCAGCTTAGTAGTAGGCCCCTCCGGGGAGGAACGGGGAGCTGTTTTT.

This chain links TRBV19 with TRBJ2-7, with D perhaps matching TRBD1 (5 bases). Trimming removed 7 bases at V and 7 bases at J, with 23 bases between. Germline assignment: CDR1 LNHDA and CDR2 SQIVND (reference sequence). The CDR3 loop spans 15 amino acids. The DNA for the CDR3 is TGTGCCAGTAACCCCGCGCAGGGAAGGGTGAGTGAGCAGTACTTC. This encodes CASNPAQGRVSEQYF. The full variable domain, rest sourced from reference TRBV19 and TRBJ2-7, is DGGITQSPKYLFRKEGQNVTLSCEQNLNHDAMYWYRQDPGQGLRLIYYSQIVNDFQKGDIAEGYSVSREKKESFPLTVTSAQKNPTAFYLCASNPAQGRVSEQYFGPGTRLTVT.

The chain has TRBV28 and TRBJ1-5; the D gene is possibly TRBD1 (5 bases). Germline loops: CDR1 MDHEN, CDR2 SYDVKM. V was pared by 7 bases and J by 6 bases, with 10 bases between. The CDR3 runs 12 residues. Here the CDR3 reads CASNTGVQPQHF. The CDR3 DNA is TGTGCCAGCAACACGGGGGTTCAGCCCCAGCATTTT.

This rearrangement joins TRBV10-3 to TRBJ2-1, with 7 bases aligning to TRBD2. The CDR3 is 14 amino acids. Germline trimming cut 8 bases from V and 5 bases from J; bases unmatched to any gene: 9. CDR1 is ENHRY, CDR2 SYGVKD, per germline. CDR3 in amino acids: CAISWWEGHNEQFF. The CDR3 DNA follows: TGTGCCATCTCCTGGTGGGAGGGCCACAATGAGCAGTTCTTC.

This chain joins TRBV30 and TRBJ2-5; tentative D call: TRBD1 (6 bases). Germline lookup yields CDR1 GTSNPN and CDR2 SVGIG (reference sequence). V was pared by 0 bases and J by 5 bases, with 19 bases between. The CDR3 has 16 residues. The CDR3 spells CAWSVGSRGWEETQYF. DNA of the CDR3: TGTGCCTGGAGTGTAGGGTCCAGGGGCTGGGAGGAGACCCAGTACTTC.

The CDR3 sequence: CASSAGVRTEAFF. CDR3 DNA sequence: TGTGCCAGCAGTGCAGGGGTGCGGACTGAAGCTTTCTTT. The rearrangement uses TRBV12-3 or TRBV12-4 and TRBJ1-1, with a weak D call TRBD1 (6 bases). The V end was cut by 5 bases, the J end by 5 bases, with 12 bases between. The CDR3 spans 13 residues.

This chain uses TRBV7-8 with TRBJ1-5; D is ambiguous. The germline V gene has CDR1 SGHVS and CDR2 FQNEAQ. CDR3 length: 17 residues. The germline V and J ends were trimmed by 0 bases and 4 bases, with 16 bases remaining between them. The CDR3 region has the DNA TGTGCCAGCAGCTTAGCGATCCCGGACGGAGGGAATCAGCCCCAGCATTTT. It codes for CASSLAIPDGGNQPQHF.

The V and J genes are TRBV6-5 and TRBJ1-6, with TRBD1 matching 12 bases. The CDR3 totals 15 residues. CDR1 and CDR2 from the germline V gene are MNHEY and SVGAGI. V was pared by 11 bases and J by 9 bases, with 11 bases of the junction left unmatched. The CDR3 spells CAVDRDRGQASPLHF. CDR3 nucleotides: TGTGCCGTAGACAGGGACAGGGGGCAAGCTTCACCCCTCCACTTT.

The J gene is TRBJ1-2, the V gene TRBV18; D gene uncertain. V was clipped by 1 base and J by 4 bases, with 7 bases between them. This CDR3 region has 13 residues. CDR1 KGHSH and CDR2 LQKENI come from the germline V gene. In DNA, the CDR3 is TGTGCCAGCTCACCACTAAACAGCTATGGCTACACCTTC. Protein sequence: CASSPLNSYGYTF.

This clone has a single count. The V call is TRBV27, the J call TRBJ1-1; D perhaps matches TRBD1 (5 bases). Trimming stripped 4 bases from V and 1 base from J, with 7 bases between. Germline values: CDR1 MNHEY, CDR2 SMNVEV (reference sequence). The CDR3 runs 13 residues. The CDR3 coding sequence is TGTGCCAGCAGTTACGGGGGGAACACTGAAGCTTTCTTT. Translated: CASSYGGNTEAFF.

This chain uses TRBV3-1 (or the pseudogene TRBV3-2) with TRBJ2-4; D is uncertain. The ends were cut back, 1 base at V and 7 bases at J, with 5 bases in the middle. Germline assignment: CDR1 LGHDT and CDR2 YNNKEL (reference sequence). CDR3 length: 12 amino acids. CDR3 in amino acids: CASSQAENIQYF. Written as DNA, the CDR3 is TGTGCCAGCAGCCAAGCGGAGAACATTCAGTACTTC.

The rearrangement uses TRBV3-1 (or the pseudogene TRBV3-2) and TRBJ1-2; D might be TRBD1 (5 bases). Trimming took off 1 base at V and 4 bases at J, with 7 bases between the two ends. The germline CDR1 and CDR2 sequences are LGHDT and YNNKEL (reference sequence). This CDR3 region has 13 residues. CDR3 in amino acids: CASSQGGSYGYTF. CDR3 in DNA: TGTGCCAGCAGCCAAGGGGGCAGCTATGGCTACACCTTC.